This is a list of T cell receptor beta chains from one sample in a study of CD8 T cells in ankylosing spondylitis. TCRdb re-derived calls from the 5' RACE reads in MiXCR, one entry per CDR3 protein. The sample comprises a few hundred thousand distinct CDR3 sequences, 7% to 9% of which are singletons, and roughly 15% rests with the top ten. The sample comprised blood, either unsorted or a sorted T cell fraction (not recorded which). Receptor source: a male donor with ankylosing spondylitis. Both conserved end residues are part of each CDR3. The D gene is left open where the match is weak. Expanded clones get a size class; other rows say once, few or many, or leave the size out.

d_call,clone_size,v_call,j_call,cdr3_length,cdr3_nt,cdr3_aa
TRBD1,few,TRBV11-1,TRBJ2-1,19,TGTGCCAGCAGCTTAGGGGACAGGGGATGGACGGGCTCCTACAATGAGCAGTTCTTC,CASSLGDRGWTGSYNEQFF
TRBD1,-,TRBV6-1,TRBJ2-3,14,TGTGCCAGCAGTACAGGGGGTTACACAGATACGCAGTATTTT,CASSTGGYTDTQYF
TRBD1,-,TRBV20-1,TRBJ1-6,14,TGCAGTGCTGCGACAGGGCCGGGAAATTCACCCCTCCACTTT,CSAATGPGNSPLHF
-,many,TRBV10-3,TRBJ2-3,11,TGTGCCATCACCGACACAGATACGCAGTATTTT,CAITDTDTQYF
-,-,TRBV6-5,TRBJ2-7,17,TGTGCCAGCAGTTACTCGTTAGTGGGGCAGGTTACCTACGAGCAGTACTTC,CASSYSLVGQVTYEQYF
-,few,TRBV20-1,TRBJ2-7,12,TGCAGTGCCAGCAACAGGGTGGACGAGCAGTACTTC,CSASNRVDEQYF
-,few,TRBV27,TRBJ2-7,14,TGTGCCAGCAGTTTAGGGGGGCCTACCTACGAGCAGTACTTC,CASSLGGPTYEQYF
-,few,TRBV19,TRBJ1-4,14,TGTGCCAGTAGTATTCGCGGGCGCGGTGAAAAACTGTTTTTT,CASSIRGRGEKLFF
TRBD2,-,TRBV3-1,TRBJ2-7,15,TGTGCCAGCAGCCAAGGAGCTAGCGGGATGTACGAGCAGTACTTC,CASSQGASGMYEQYF
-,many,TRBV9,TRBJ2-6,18,TGTGCCAGCAGCCTCGGATACCGGACAGTCTCTGGGGCCAACGTCCTGACTTTC,CASSLGYRTVSGANVLTF
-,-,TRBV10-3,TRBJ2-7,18,TGTGCCATCAGTGAGTCGAAGCGAGGCAGCTCCTGGTCCTACGAGCAGTACTTC,CAISESKRGSSWSYEQYF
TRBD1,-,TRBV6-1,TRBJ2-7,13,TGTGCCAGCAGGCCGACAGGGCTCCACGAGCAGTACTTC,CASRPTGLHEQYF
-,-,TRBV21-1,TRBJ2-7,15,TGTGCCAGCAGCAAAGACTCTGGACAGATATACGAGCAGTACTTC,CASSKDSGQIYEQYF
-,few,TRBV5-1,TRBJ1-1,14,TGCGCCAGCAGCTTACAGGGAAGTAGGCCTGAAGCTTTCTTT,CASSLQGSRPEAFF
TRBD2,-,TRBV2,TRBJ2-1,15,TGTGCCAGCAGTGAAAATAGCGGGGTCTCCAATGAGCAGTTCTTC,CASSENSGVSNEQFF
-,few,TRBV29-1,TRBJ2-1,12,TGCAGCGTGAGTAAACCGGGACACGGGCAGTTCTTC,CSVSKPGHGQFF
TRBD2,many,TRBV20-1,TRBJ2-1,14,TGCAGTGCTGAAGCGGGAGCCTCCTACAATGAGCAGTTCTTC,CSAEAGASYNEQFF
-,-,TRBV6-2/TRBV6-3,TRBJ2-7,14,TGTGCCAGCAGTTATTTGACGACCCGCTACGAGCAGTACTTC,CASSYLTTRYEQYF
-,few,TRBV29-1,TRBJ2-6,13,TGCAGCGTATTCGACTCTGGGGCCAACGTCCTGACTTTC,CSVFDSGANVLTF
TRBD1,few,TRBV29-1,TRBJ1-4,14,TGCAGCGTTGGCGACAGGGCCACTAATGAAAAACTGTTTTTT,CSVGDRATNEKLFF
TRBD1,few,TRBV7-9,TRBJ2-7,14,TGTGCCAGCAGTCGGACAGGAAACTCCTACGAGCAGTACTTC,CASSRTGNSYEQYF
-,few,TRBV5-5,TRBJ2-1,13,TGTGCCAGCAGCTTGGCAGATATCAATGAGCAGTTCTTC,CASSLADINEQFF
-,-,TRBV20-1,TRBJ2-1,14,TGCAGTGCCCAGCCCCTCGCGTCCTACAATGAGCAGTTCTTC,CSAQPLASYNEQFF
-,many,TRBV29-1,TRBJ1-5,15,TGCAGCGTTGAGTTAGTCCTCTTTGTAGATCAGCCCCAGCATTTT,CSVELVLFVDQPQHF
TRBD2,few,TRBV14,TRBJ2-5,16,TGTGCCAGCAGCCAAGGCCCGGGAGGGCCGCCGGAGACCCAGTACTTC,CASSQGPGGPPETQYF
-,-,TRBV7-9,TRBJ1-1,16,TGTGCCAGCAGACAAGCCCTGTGGGGCTCGGGCACTGAAGCTTTCTTT,CASRQALWGSGTEAFF
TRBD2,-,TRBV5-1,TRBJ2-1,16,TGCGCCAGCAGCTTGGCCGGGACTAGCGGGCACAATGAGCAGTTCTTC,CASSLAGTSGHNEQFF
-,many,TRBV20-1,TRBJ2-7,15,TGCAGTGCTGAAACAGGCCAGCGGAGCTCCTACGAGCAGTACTTC,CSAETGQRSSYEQYF
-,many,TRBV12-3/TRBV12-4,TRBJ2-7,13,TGTGCCAGCAGTTTACAACAGCTCTACGAGCAGTACTTC,CASSLQQLYEQYF
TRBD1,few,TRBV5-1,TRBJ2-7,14,TGCGCCAGCAGCCTGGGACAGGGCCCTACGGAGCAGTACTTC,CASSLGQGPTEQYF
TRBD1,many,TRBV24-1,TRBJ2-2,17,TGTGCCACCAGAAACTTGCCGAGACAGGGGGATCCCGGGGAGCTGTTTTTT,CATRNLPRQGDPGELFF
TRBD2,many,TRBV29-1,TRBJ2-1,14,TGCAGCGTCGCTGGACTAGCGGGGTACAATGAGCAGTTCTTC,CSVAGLAGYNEQFF
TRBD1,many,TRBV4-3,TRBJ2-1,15,TGCGCCAGCAGCCCGACAGGGGGCGGCTACAATGAGCAGTTCTTC,CASSPTGGGYNEQFF
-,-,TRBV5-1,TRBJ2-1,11,TGCGCCAGCAGCTTTTCAGAAGAGCAGTTCTTC,CASSFSEEQFF
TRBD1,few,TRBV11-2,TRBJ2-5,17,TGTGCCAGCAGCTTCCCCCCGGACAGGGCTGGCCAAGAGACCCAGTACTTC,CASSFPPDRAGQETQYF
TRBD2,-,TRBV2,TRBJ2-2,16,TGTGCCAGCAGACCCACAGCGGGAGGGCGCACCGGGGAGCTGTTTTTT,CASRPTAGGRTGELFF
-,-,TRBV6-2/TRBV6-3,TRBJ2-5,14,TGTGCCAGCAGTTACCTACAGGGCCAAGAGACCCAGTACTTC,CASSYLQGQETQYF
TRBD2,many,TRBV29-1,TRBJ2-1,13,TGCAGCGTTTCCACTAGCGGGAGGGGTGAGCAGTTCTTC,CSVSTSGRGEQFF
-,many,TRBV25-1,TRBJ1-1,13,TGTGCCAGCAGTAGTAGACAAAACACTGAAGCTTTCTTT,CASSSRQNTEAFF
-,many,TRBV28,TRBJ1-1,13,TGTGCCAGCAGTTTACGAGGGGTCACTGAAGCTTTCTTT,CASSLRGVTEAFF